This T cell receptor beta chain was identified during a study of T-cell memory formation after mild COVID-19. The study, taken as a whole, reports: Second-wave clones reaching peak frequency on day 37 lacked confirmed SARS-CoV-2 specificity. Cross-reactive memory seemingly joined, as some responding clones were found in pre-infection memory. CD4+ contracting clones lay mainly in CM and EM, CD8+ ones in EMRA. While clones contracting from day 15 to 85 were balanced between CD4 and CD8, later expanders leaned CD4+.

TCRdb fed the 5' RACE reads into MiXCR, producing one record per CDR3 protein. The data hold roughly 190,000 distinct CDR3 sequences, with 27% observed a single time. About this clonotype: Its antigen remains unidentified.

The V end lost 3 bases, the J end lost 0 bases, and 23 bases lay between the germline ends. This CDR3 has 20 residues. The TCR originated in an adult woman who had mild COVID-19 (a few samples of this study predate the infection). Cell type and time point are not known. Input material: PBMCs or a T cell subset sorted from them (not recorded which). The V gene is TRBV23-1, the J gene TRBJ1-4; D is unclear. TRBV23-1 qualifies as an ORF whose function is uncertain. CDR3 residues: CASSHPSFTVIRTTNEKLFF. In DNA, the CDR3 is TGCGCCAGCAGTCATCCGAGTTTTACAGTGATTAGGACAACTAATGAAAAACTGTTTTTT.